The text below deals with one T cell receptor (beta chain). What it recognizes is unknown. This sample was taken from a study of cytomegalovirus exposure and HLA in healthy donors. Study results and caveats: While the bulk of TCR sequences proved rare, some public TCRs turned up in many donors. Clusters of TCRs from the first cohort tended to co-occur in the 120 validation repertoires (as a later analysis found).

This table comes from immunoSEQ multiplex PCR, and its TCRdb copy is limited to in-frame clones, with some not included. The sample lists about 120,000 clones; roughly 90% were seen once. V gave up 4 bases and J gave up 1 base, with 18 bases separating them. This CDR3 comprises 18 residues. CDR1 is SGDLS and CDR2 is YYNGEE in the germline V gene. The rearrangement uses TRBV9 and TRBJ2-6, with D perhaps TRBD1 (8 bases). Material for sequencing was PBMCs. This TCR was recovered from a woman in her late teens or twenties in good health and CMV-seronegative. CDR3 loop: CASSPRQGRVSGANVLTF. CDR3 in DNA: TGTGCCAGCAGCCCGAGACAGGGGAGGGTATCTGGGGCCAACGTCCTGACTTTC.